The T cell receptor beta chain under discussion was sequenced for a study of cytomegalovirus exposure and HLA in healthy donors. Across the study: The 120 validation repertoires used the same platform as the roughly 670 first-cohort repertoires (as reported by a later analysis).

Study findings and constraints: CMV antigen specificity of a few CMV-associated chains was confirmed in vitro. It was found in a later analysis that first-cohort TCR clusters tended to co-occur in the 120 validation repertoires.

The V and J ends lost 4 bases and 2 bases, in that order; junction bases with no gene match: 14. From germline, CDR1 is SGHRS and CDR2 YFSETQ. The length of the CDR3 is 19 residues. The assay was immunoSEQ multiplex PCR, and TCRdb's table has in-frame clones only and misses some. The data show tens of thousands of clones, with more than 80% seen just once and 1.2% held by the top ten. Worth noting for this clone: Its cognate antigen is unknown.

The material sequenced was PBMCs. The receptor was isolated from a woman aged 18-29 years in good health and CMV-seronegative. J is TRBJ1-4 and V is TRBV5-1; 10 bases are shared with TRBD1. The CDR3 spells CASSTVPGQGILTNEKLFF. In nucleotides, the CDR3 is TGCGCCAGCAGCACGGTCCCGGGACAGGGGATCCTCACTAATGAAAAACTGTTTTTT.